One and the same sample provided the 27 T cell receptor beta chains below, sequenced in a study of early stage breast cancer tumors. Sequencing was performed with immunoSEQ multiplex PCR; in TCRdb, only in-frame clones are kept and a portion is missing. The sample consists of about 36,000 clones, about 68% of them appearing once. Sequencing used blood. These receptors all come from a person aged 55 to 75 with breast cancer.

This chain uses TRBV11-1 with TRBJ2-5; D unresolved. There are 15 residues in the CDR3. V lost 5 bases, J lost 3 bases, and 16 bases lay in between. Looked up from germline, CDR1 is SGHAT and CDR2 is FQDESV (reference sequence). As DNA, the CDR3 is TGTGCCAGCAGCGTGCTTGGCGGCCGGGAAGAGACCCAGTACTTC. The encoded protein is CASSVLGGREETQYF.

The chain couples TRBV7-3 to TRBJ1-5, with a weak D call TRBD1 (5 bases). This CDR3 spans 20 amino acids. From germline, CDR1 is SGHTA and CDR2 FQGTGA. With 4 bases removed from V and 3 bases from J, the gap between germline ends came to 28 bases. CDR3 nucleotide sequence: TGTGCCAGCAGCTCTGAATGTTTGAGGGACGGGAGGCCAGTCAATCAGCCCCAGCATTTT. Residues: CASSSECLRDGRPVNQPQHF.

The DNA for the CDR3 is TGTGCCAGCAGCGTTGGACTAGCGGGATTGGTCAATGAGCAGTTCTTC. Protein: CASSVGLAGLVNEQFF. The V call is TRBV7-9, the J call TRBJ2-1; the match to TRBD2 covers 12 bases. Trimming cost V 5 bases and J 6 bases; bases outside gene matches: 8. Germline CDR1 reads SEHNR; CDR2 reads FQNEAQ (reference sequence). The CDR3 spans 16 residues.

This chain links TRBV2 with TRBJ1-1, with 11 bases lining up with TRBD1. CDR1 SNHLY and CDR2 FYNNEI come from the germline V gene. CDR3 length equals 17 residues. Trimming cost V 2 bases and J 9 bases; bases outside gene matches: 14. The CDR3 region is CASSEFAGTGGVGKAFF. The CDR3 DNA reads TGTGCCAGCAGTGAATTTGCAGGGACAGGGGGGGTAGGGAAAGCTTTCTTT.

This clone was seen only once. This chain links TRBV4-1 with TRBJ2-2, with TRBD2 identical over 7 bases. Trimming cost V 4 bases and J 4 bases; bases outside gene matches: 6. This CDR3 is built from 15 residues. Germline lookup yields CDR1 MGHRA and CDR2 YSYEKL. This CDR3 reads CASSLHGGSTGELFF. Written as DNA, the CDR3 is TGCGCCAGCAGCCTCCACGGGGGGTCCACCGGGGAGCTGTTTTTT.

This clone occurred once. The chain has TRBV18 and TRBJ1-5; 7 bases align to TRBD1. This CDR3 spans 13 amino acids. V shed 5 bases and J 6 bases; nucleotides not matched to a gene: 4. The germline V gene has CDR1 KGHSH and CDR2 LQKENI. CDR3 amino acids: CASSRQGSQPQHF. The CDR3 DNA reads as TGTGCCAGCTCAAGACAGGGCTCTCAGCCCCAGCATTTT.

The chain is built from TRBV2 and TRBJ2-2; D possibly matches TRBD1 or TRBD2 (7 bases each). This CDR3 contains 15 residues. Deletions cut 6 bases from V and 8 bases from J, with 19 bases between. The germline gives CDR1 SNHLY, CDR2 FYNNEI. The CDR3 sequence: CASSPTGAGAGELFF. CDR3 DNA sequence: TGTGCCAGCAGCCCTACAGGGGCGGGAGCGGGGGAGCTGTTTTTT. The variable domain in full, with the rest retrieved from reference TRBV2 and TRBJ2-2, is EPEVTQTPSHQVTQMGQEVILRCVPISNHLYFYWYRQILGQKVEFLVSFYNNEISEKSEIFDDQFSVERPDGSNFTLKIRSTKLEDSAMYFCASSPTGAGAGELFFGEGSRLTVL.

J is TRBJ2-3 and V is TRBV5-1; 9 positions agree with TRBD2. Germline V gene data show CDR1 as SGHRS and CDR2 as YFSETQ. V shed 4 bases, J shed 5 bases, and the junction held 11 bases outside the gene matches. The length of the CDR3 is 16 residues. CDR3 residues: CASSRRGGGAGDTQYF. CDR3 nucleotide sequence: TGCGCCAGCAGCCGGCGGGGCGGGGGGGCAGGAGATACGCAGTATTTT. Looking up the rest from reference TRBV5-1 and TRBJ2-3 gives the full variable domain: KAGVTQTPRYLIKTRGQQVTLSCSPISGHRSVSWYQQTPGQGLQFLFEYFSETQRNKGNFPGRFSGRQFSNSRSEMNVSTLELGDSALYLCASSRRGGGAGDTQYFGPGTRLTVL.

J is TRBJ1-3 and V is TRBV28, with unresolved D. V dropped 4 bases and J dropped 7 bases, with 20 bases sitting between them. The CDR3 runs to 16 residues. Germline V gene lookup returns CDR1 MDHEN and CDR2 SYDVKM. The CDR3 DNA follows: TGTGCCAGCAGTTCCGTGAGGACTCTTCGGCAGAACACCATATATTTT. Its translation: CASSSVRTLRQNTIYF. Based on the CDR3 plus reference TRBV28 and TRBJ1-3, the full variable domain is DVKVTQSSRYLVKRTGEKVFLECVQDMDHENMFWYRQDPGLGLRLIYFSYDVKMKEKGDIPEGYSVSREKKERFSLILESASTNQTSMYLCASSSVRTLRQNTIYFGEGSWLTVV.

The sample holds a few counts of this clone. V and J are TRBV19 and TRBJ1-6, with 9 bases fitting TRBD1. Losses at the gene ends were 10 bases for V and 7 bases for J; bases not matched to a gene: 5. The CDR3 is 13 residues long. CDR1 and CDR2 from the germline V gene are LNHDA and SQIVND (reference sequence). As DNA, the CDR3 is TGTGCCACTCAAGGACAGGGGAATTCACCCCTCCACTTT. Translation gives CATQGQGNSPLHF.

This chain links TRBV7-8 with TRBJ1-5; the D is unclear. The V end lost 7 bases, the J end lost 4 bases, and 17 bases lay between the germline ends. The CDR3 length is 15 residues. In germline, CDR1 is SGHVS, CDR2 FQNEAQ. The CDR3 sequence is CASTAVRAVNQPQHF. The CDR3 bases are TGTGCCAGCACCGCGGTCCGAGCTGTGAATCAGCCCCAGCATTTT.

The J gene is TRBJ1-1, the V gene TRBV28; 7 bases are shared with TRBD1. Losses at the gene ends were 2 bases for V and 1 base for J; bases not matched to a gene: 4. This CDR3 is built from 15 residues. Germline CDR1 MDHEN, CDR2 SYDVKM. The CDR3 nucleotides read TGTGCCAGCAGTTTAAAGGGGGCGCGGAACACTGAAGCTTTCTTT. Protein sequence: CASSLKGARNTEAFF.

V is TRBV11-2 and J is TRBJ1-2; TRBD1 matches 7 bases. CDR1 is SGHAT and CDR2 is FQNNGV in the germline V gene. J gave up 3 bases and V 4 bases, and 5 bases lay outside the gene matches. The CDR3 is 14 residues long. CDR3 loop: CASSSRQGYYGYTF. CDR3 sequence (DNA): TGTGCCAGCAGCTCTCGACAGGGATACTATGGCTACACCTTC.

The chain combines TRBV25-1 with TRBJ1-1, with 8 bases identical to TRBD1. Germline CDR1 MGHDK, CDR2 SYGVNS. Trimming took 5 bases from V and 5 from J; bases not matched to a gene: 7. The CDR3 spans 14 residues. The CDR3 protein is CASSITGGGTEAFF. In nucleotides, the CDR3 is TGTGCCAGCAGTATTACAGGGGGAGGAACTGAAGCTTTCTTT.

The chain recombines TRBV6-6 with TRBJ2-7; 8 nucleotides line up with TRBD1. V lost 6 bases and J lost 2; bases outside the gene matches: 9. The germline V gene has CDR1 MNHNY and CDR2 SVGAGI (reference sequence). This CDR3 has 15 amino acids. The CDR3 coding sequence is TGTGCCAGCAGCCGCGGGACAGGCGACACCTACGAGCAGTACTTC. Its protein product is CASSRGTGDTYEQYF.

The rearrangement links TRBV9 to TRBJ2-5, with D perhaps TRBD1 (5 bases). The CDR3 is 16 amino acids. V was clipped by 0 bases and J by 1 base, with 13 bases between them. Per the germline V gene, CDR1 is SGDLS and CDR2 is YYNGEE. The CDR3 loop is CASSVEDGRVQETQYF. Written as DNA, the CDR3 is TGTGCCAGCAGCGTAGAAGACGGCAGGGTCCAAGAGACCCAGTACTTC.

The CDR3 loop is CASSGAMWSAAQYF. The CDR3, as DNA: TGTGCCAGCAGCGGCGCAATGTGGTCCGCAGCGCAGTACTTC. V gene TRBV28 combines with J gene TRBJ2-7, with unresolved D. This CDR3 contains 14 residues. Trimming removed 6 bases from V and 9 bases from J, with 21 bases in between. Germline CDR1 MDHEN, CDR2 SYDVKM.

The CDR3 protein is CATSRDSGRGGTQYF. The DNA of the CDR3 is TGTGCCACCAGCAGAGATAGCGGGAGGGGTGGGACCCAGTACTTC. The V and J genes are TRBV15 and TRBJ2-5, with TRBD2 matching over 11 bases. V dropped 0 bases and J dropped 7; count of bases not matched to a gene: 4. CDR3 size: 15 residues. The germline V gene encodes CDR1 LNHNV and CDR2 YYDKDF (reference sequence).

This clone came up a few times. The chain combines TRBV28 with TRBJ2-7; either TRBD1 or TRBD2 may fit D (6 bases each). The V end was cut by 8 bases, the J end by 3 bases, with 17 bases between. CDR1 is MDHEN, CDR2 SYDVKM, per germline. The CDR3 sequence is 14 residues long. The CDR3 region is CASGGGETGYEQYF. CDR3 DNA sequence: TGTGCCAGCGGGGGCGGGGAGACCGGCTACGAGCAGTACTTC.

The V gene is TRBV7-9, the J gene TRBJ2-5, with 8 bases identical to TRBD1. V shed 2 bases and J 0 bases; nucleotides not matched to a gene: 5. The CDR3 contains 16 residues. Germline CDR1 is SEHNR and CDR2 is FQNEAQ (reference sequence). The CDR3, as DNA: TGTGCCAGCAGCTTACTGGGGACAGGTAACCAAGAGACCCAGTACTTC. Amino acids: CASSLLGTGNQETQYF.

The V call is TRBV15, the J call TRBJ2-1; the match to TRBD2 covers 15 bases. This CDR3 is 18 amino acids long. J was trimmed by 3 bases and V by 1 base; bases with no gene match: 4. Germline lookup yields CDR1 LNHNV and CDR2 YYDKDF (reference sequence). CDR3: CATSRGTSGGGSYNEQFF. CDR3 nucleotides: TGTGCCACCAGCAGAGGGACTAGCGGGGGGGGTAGCTACAATGAGCAGTTCTTC.

The genes are TRBV19 and TRBJ1-4; D perhaps matches TRBD1 (5 bases). Germline V gene data show CDR1 as LNHDA and CDR2 as SQIVND (reference sequence). V was trimmed by 5 bases and J by 8 bases, leaving 27 bases between them. The CDR3 has 18 residues. Here the CDR3 DNA reads TGTGCCAGTAGTCTACCTTCGGGACGGAGCTCCCGAGGAGAAAAACTGTTTTTT. It is translated as CASSLPSGRSSRGEKLFF.

V is TRBV11-2 and J is TRBJ2-6, with D perhaps TRBD1 (6 bases). The germline V gene encodes CDR1 SGHAT and CDR2 FQNNGV. The CDR3 spans 19 residues. V lost 2 bases, J lost 1 base, and 18 bases lay in between. CDR3 sequence reads: CASSLLPTGLTSGANVLTF. CDR3 DNA: TGTGCCAGCAGCTTACTTCCGACAGGCTTGACATCTGGGGCCAACGTCCTGACTTTC.

This clone was observed a few times. The J gene is TRBJ2-1, the V gene TRBV4-2, with 11 bases lining up with TRBD2. The CDR3 contains 16 residues. V trimming: 1 base; J trimming: 7 bases; junction bases outside the gene matches: 6. The germline gives CDR1 LGHNA, CDR2 YNFKEQ. The CDR3 loop reads CASSQGTSGSDNEQFF. In DNA, the CDR3 is TGTGCCAGCAGCCAAGGAACTAGCGGGAGTGATAATGAGCAGTTCTTC.

V usage is TRBV7-8 and J usage is TRBJ1-4; 9 bases agree with TRBD1. The CDR3 covers 20 residues. V shed 3 bases, J shed 0 bases, and the junction held 14 bases outside the gene matches. Germline loops: CDR1 SGHVS, CDR2 FQNEAQ. As DNA, the CDR3 is TGTGCCAGCAGCTTGGAGGGACAGGGAAGAGTTCCGGCAACTAATGAAAAACTGTTTTTT. Translating gives CASSLEGQGRVPATNEKLFF. The entire variable domain, with the rest obtained from reference TRBV7-8 and TRBJ1-4, is as follows: GAGVSQSPRYKVAKRGQDVALRCDPISGHVSLFWYQQALGQGPEFLTYFQNEAQLDKSGLPSDRFFAERPEGSVSTLKIQRTQQEDSAVYLCASSLEGQGRVPATNEKLFFGSGTQLSVL.

The rearrangement uses TRBV4-1 and TRBJ2-1, with 7 bases identical to TRBD2. Germline assignment: CDR1 MGHRA and CDR2 YSYEKL. There are 15 residues in the CDR3. After removal of 0 bases from V and 15 bases from J, the junction contained 14 bases not matched to a gene. CDR3 residues: CASSQEGGTTPNRFF. The CDR3 nucleotides are TGCGCCAGCAGCCAAGAGGGGGGGACTACTCCTAACCGGTTCTTC.

Of note for this clone: Distinct nucleotide sequences in the sample also encode this CDR3. The V gene is TRBV19, the J gene TRBJ1-1, with D maybe TRBD1 (5 bases). The CDR3 spans 15 residues. Germline V gene lookup returns CDR1 LNHDA and CDR2 SQIVND (reference sequence). Trimming stripped 6 bases from V and 0 bases from J, with 14 bases between. For the CDR3, the DNA is TGTGCCAGTAGACCAACGGGGGGACTGAACACTGAAGCTTTCTTT. The encoded protein is CASRPTGGLNTEAFF.